Shown below are 12 T cell receptor beta chains from a single sample sequenced in a study of technical replicates of blood from a few donors. Clones were sequenced by immunoSEQ multiplex PCR, and TCRdb holds only the in-frame ones, with some missing. The sample includes approximately 51,000 clones, 85% to 95% of them seen just once. Source material: PBMCs. Receptors were obtained from a human donor in good health. Some clones in this sample may be carry-over from other donors' samples.

The chain is built from TRBV5-1 and TRBJ1-1; a weak D match, TRBD1 (6 bases). The CDR3 has 14 residues. Germline V gene sequence: CDR1 SGHRS, CDR2 YFSETQ. V lost 6 bases and J 3 bases, leaving 15 bases between the germline ends. The CDR3 sequence is CASNLAGADTEAFF. CDR3 sequence (DNA): TGCGCCAGCAACCTAGCAGGGGCGGACACTGAAGCTTTCTTT. The variable domain in full, with the rest retrieved from reference TRBV5-1 and TRBJ1-1, is KAGVTQTPRYLIKTRGQQVTLSCSPISGHRSVSWYQQTPGQGLQFLFEYFSETQRNKGNFPGRFSGRQFSNSRSEMNVSTLELGDSALYLCASNLAGADTEAFFGQGTRLTVV.

The CDR3 region is CASSRDSTYEQYF. For the CDR3, the DNA is TGTGCCAGCAGCAGGGACTCGACCTACGAGCAGTACTTC. The chain joins TRBV21-1 to TRBJ2-7; the DNA was not used to check the table's D call, TRBD2. TRBV21-1 represents a pseudogene. The CDR3 loop spans 13 amino acids.

This rearrangement joins TRBV6-6 to TRBJ2-7; 8 bases fit TRBD2. The V gene end was trimmed by 5 bases and the J gene end by 4 bases; junction bases not matched to a gene: 10. Germline CDR1 and CDR2: MNHNY and SVGAGI (reference sequence). The length of the CDR3 is 15 residues. The CDR3 reads CASSRGGDRGYEQYF. DNA of the CDR3: TGTGCCAGCAGTCGGGGGGGTGACAGAGGTTACGAGCAGTACTTC.

This clone came up a few times. V usage is TRBV11-3 and J usage is TRBJ2-1, with D possibly matching TRBD2 (7 bases). The CDR3 consists of 12 residues. CDR1 is SGHNT, CDR2 YENEEA, per germline. Trimming took 5 bases from V and 8 from J, leaving 10 bases between them. The CDR3 here is CASSPGGHEQFF. Here the CDR3 DNA reads TGTGCCAGCAGCCCGGGGGGCCATGAGCAGTTCTTC.

V gene TRBV5-4 combines with J gene TRBJ2-3, with 11 positions matching TRBD2. The CDR3 runs to 17 residues. V lost 2 bases and J lost 0; bases outside the gene matches: 5. Germline CDR1 reads SGHNT; CDR2 reads YYREEE (reference sequence). CDR3 sequence: CASSLKLAGASTDTQYF. CDR3 nucleotides: TGTGCCAGCAGCTTAAAACTAGCGGGAGCCAGCACAGATACGCAGTATTTT. Full variable domain (rest looked up from reference TRBV5-4 and TRBJ2-3): ETGVTQSPTHLIKTRGQQVTLRCSSQSGHNTVSWYQQALGQGPQFIFQYYREEENGRGNFPPRFSGLQFPNYSSELNVNALELDDSALYLCASSLKLAGASTDTQYFGPGTRLTVL.

The genes are TRBV7-6 and TRBJ1-3; D not resolved. The ends were cut back, 0 bases at V and 2 bases at J, with 14 bases in the middle. The CDR3 covers 17 residues. The V gene's germline CDR1 is SGHVS and CDR2 FNYEAQ. DNA of the CDR3: TGTGCCAGCAGCTTAGCGGCGACTTACCTCCCTGGAAACACCATATATTTT. The encoded protein is CASSLAATYLPGNTIYF.

CDR3 region: CASRDGGSNQPQHF. CDR3 nucleotides: TGTGCCAGCAGGGATGGGGGGAGCAATCAGCCCCAGCATTTT. The chain has TRBV2 and TRBJ1-5; TRBD1 might be the D (5 bases). This CDR3 contains 14 residues. The germline V gene has CDR1 SNHLY and CDR2 FYNNEI. V was pared by 6 bases and J by 1 base, with 10 bases between.

This clone came up a few times. The chain is built from TRBV5-1 and TRBJ1-4; D is unresolved. The CDR3 totals 14 residues. V was pared by 1 base and J by 6 bases, with 10 bases between. Germline V lookup: CDR1 SGHRS, CDR2 YFSETQ. The CDR3 loop is CASSLRSMDEKLFF. The CDR3 DNA is TGCGCCAGCAGCTTGAGGAGTATGGATGAAAAACTGTTTTTT.

This chain connects TRBV21-1 to TRBJ2-1; the table names TRBD1, a call not compared with the DNA. TRBV21-1 is a pseudogene. The CDR3 is 17 amino acids. The CDR3, as DNA: TGTGCCAGCAGCAAGGGTTTAGGGGACAGGGGGTTCGATGAGCAGTTCTTC. It specifies CASSKGLGDRGFDEQFF.

The chain is built from TRBV11-3 and TRBJ2-3; possible D gene TRBD2, 6 bases. Germline loops: CDR1 SGHNT, CDR2 YENEEA. The CDR3 has 14 amino acids. Trimming took 5 bases from V and 4 from J, leaving 13 bases between them. CDR3 amino acids: CASSTGGGPDTQYF. The DNA for the CDR3 is TGTGCCAGCAGCACCGGGGGAGGCCCAGATACGCAGTATTTT.

V is TRBV5-1 and J is TRBJ2-5; the D gene is possibly TRBD2 (6 bases). V was trimmed by 4 bases and J by 3 bases, leaving 13 bases between them. This CDR3 is built from 14 residues. The V gene's germline CDR1 is SGHRS and CDR2 YFSETQ. The CDR3 sequence: CASSPRGTEETQYF. In DNA form, the CDR3 reads TGCGCCAGCAGCCCGCGAGGGACTGAAGAGACCCAGTACTTC.

The CDR3 DNA follows: TGCGCCAGTTCCCGGCAGGACAGGGAGCATGGCTACACCTTC. It translates to CASSRQDREHGYTF. J is TRBJ1-2 and V is TRBV23-1; 8 nucleotides line up with TRBD1. TRBV23-1 is placed among ORFs of uncertain function. CDR3 length: 14 residues. Trimming removed 9 bases from V and 6 bases from J; junction bases left unmatched: 12.